What follows are 18 T cell receptor beta chains derived from one specimen sequenced in a study of T cells after yellow fever vaccination. TCRdb fed the 5' RACE reads into MiXCR, producing one record per CDR3 protein. The sample has hundreds of thousands of distinct CDR3 sequences, roughly a sixth seen once. Sequenced here: PBMCs, sampled 5 days after the first yellow fever vaccination. The receptors stem from a man younger than 35 who received the YFV17D yellow fever vaccine.

The table lists this clonotype with a few counts. This chain connects TRBV20-1 to TRBJ1-1; the D gene is possibly TRBD1 (5 bases). CDR3 length: 15 residues. Trimming took off 5 bases at V and 1 base at J, with 17 bases between the two ends. Germline V gives CDR1 DFQATT, CDR2 SNEGSKA (reference sequence). The CDR3 loop reads CSARRTRGGNTEAFF. The CDR3 nucleotides are TGCAGTGCTCGCAGGACGCGGGGGGGGAACACTGAAGCTTTCTTT.

J is TRBJ2-2 and V is TRBV5-1; tentatively, D is TRBD1 (6 bases). CDR3 length: 15 residues. V was clipped by 3 bases and J by 8 bases, with 17 bases between them. Germline V lookup: CDR1 SGHRS, CDR2 YFSETQ. The DNA of the CDR3 is TGCGCCAGCAGCTCGGACAGTAACACGTGGGGGGAGCTGTTTTTT. Its translation is CASSSDSNTWGELFF.

In nucleotides, the CDR3 is TGCGCCAGCAGCTTGGCCACGGGACTGTCCTACAATGAGCAGTTCTTC. Translation gives CASSLATGLSYNEQFF. J is TRBJ2-1 and V is TRBV5-1; perhaps TRBD2 as D (6 bases). V was shortened by 0 bases and J by 1 base, with 11 bases between the two germline ends. Looked up from germline, CDR1 is SGHRS and CDR2 is YFSETQ. The CDR3 is 16 amino acids.

In this sample, this clonotype turned up a few times. The V and J genes are TRBV21-1 and TRBJ2-7; the DNA was not compared with TRBD1, the D call given in the table. TRBV21-1 is a recognized pseudogene. This CDR3 contains 16 residues. The CDR3 DNA reads as TGTGCCAGCAGCAAAAGGCCGGGACTAGGGTCCTACGAGCAGTACGTC. Translation: CASSKRPGLGSYEQYV.

V and J are TRBV9 and TRBJ2-5, with TRBD2 as a possible D gene (5 bases). Germline V gene sequence: CDR1 SGDLS, CDR2 YYNGEE. V shed 3 bases and J shed 2 bases, with 11 bases lying between them. The CDR3 spans 14 residues. The CDR3 here is CASSGGNRQETQYF. Written as DNA, the CDR3 is TGTGCCAGCAGCGGAGGGAACAGACAAGAGACCCAGTACTTC. Drawing the rest from reference TRBV9 and TRBJ2-5, the complete variable domain is DSGVTQTPKHLITATGQRVTLRCSPRSGDLSVYWYQQSLDQGLQFLIQYYNGEERAKGNILERFSAQQFPDLHSELNLSSLELGDSALYFCASSGGNRQETQYFGPGTRLLVL.

The CDR3 DNA sequence: TGTGCCAGCAGCTCCCCCCGGAGGCTTGAAGCTTTCTTT. Its translation is CASSSPRRLEAFF. The chain carries TRBV7-2 and TRBJ1-1; the D is unclear. The CDR3 spans 13 residues. Trimming removed 4 bases from V and 7 bases from J, with 13 bases in between. Germline V gives CDR1 SGHTA, CDR2 FQGNSA.

Notes on this clonotype: Relative to the germline gene, one junction end is altered; a read error may explain this. This sequence joins TRBV6-1 and TRBJ1-5; D ambiguous. Germline assignment: CDR1 MNHNS and CDR2 SASEGT. The CDR3 contains 13 residues. CDR3 in amino acids: CASREASNQPQHF. CDR3 in DNA: TGTGCCAGCAGAGAAGCGAGCAACCAGCCCCAGCATTTT.

This clonotype showed up just a few times. This chain joins TRBV27 and TRBJ1-5, with TRBD1 identical over 7 bases. The CDR3 length is 14 residues. Germline V gene lookup returns CDR1 MNHEY and CDR2 SMNVEV (reference sequence). V lost 5 bases and J lost 7; bases outside the gene matches: 8. CDR3 sequence reads: CASSLRTGRQPQHF. The DNA for the CDR3 is TGTGCCAGCAGTCTGCGGACAGGACGGCAGCCCCAGCATTTT.

This clonotype was seen a handful of times. V usage is TRBV4-3 and J usage is TRBJ2-5; maybe TRBD1 (5 bases). V dropped 4 bases and J dropped 5 bases, with 17 bases sitting between them. There are 15 residues in the CDR3. Germline-derived CDR1 and CDR2 are LGHNA and YSLEER. The CDR3 nucleotides are TGCGCCAGCAGCCGAACCACAGGCCCAGCCGAGACCCAGTACTTC. Amino acids: CASSRTTGPAETQYF.

This chain joins TRBV29-1 and TRBJ2-1; tentative D call: TRBD1 (6 bases). There are 14 residues in the CDR3. Germline V gene sequence: CDR1 SQVTM, CDR2 ANQGSEA. V shed 4 bases and J shed 0 bases, with 10 bases lying between them. This CDR3 reads CSVATGSSYNEQFF. The CDR3 nucleotides read TGCAGCGTTGCTACAGGGAGCTCCTACAATGAGCAGTTCTTC.

This clonotype was seen a few times. The CDR3 nucleotides are TGTGCCAGCAGCTTAATGACCAGGCGGAACATTCAGTACTTC. Amino acids: CASSLMTRRNIQYF. The rearrangement joins TRBV11-2 to TRBJ2-4; D is unresolved. The CDR3 is made up of 14 amino acids. Germline V gene sequence: CDR1 SGHAT, CDR2 FQNNGV. V dropped 2 bases and J dropped 7 bases, with 12 bases sitting between them.

This clonotype showed up just a few times. The chain uses TRBV20-1 and TRBJ1-6; D is unresolved. The CDR3 is 15 amino acids. Germline V gene lookup returns CDR1 DFQATT and CDR2 SNEGSKA (reference sequence). The V end lost 5 bases, the J end lost 0 bases, and 11 bases lay between the germline ends. Written as DNA, the CDR3 is TGCAGTGCTCCCGACCGGAGCTCCTATAATTCACCCCTCCACTTT. Translated: CSAPDRSSYNSPLHF.

V gene TRBV5-1 combines with J gene TRBJ2-1; tentatively, D is TRBD1 (7 bases). V dropped 4 bases and J dropped 9 bases, with 14 bases sitting between them. CDR1 is SGHRS, CDR2 YFSETQ, per germline. This CDR3 region has 13 residues. The chain's CDR3 is CASSAGQYAEQFF. The CDR3, as DNA: TGCGCCAGCAGCGCGGGACAGTATGCTGAGCAGTTCTTC.

This clonotype was observed a handful of times. The chain carries TRBV4-1 and TRBJ1-4; 7 bases line up with TRBD1. Losses at the gene ends were 4 bases for V and 8 bases for J; bases not matched to a gene: 13. The CDR3 is 16 residues long. Per the germline V gene, CDR1 is MGHRA and CDR2 is YSYEKL. The CDR3 region is CASSPQRQGLGEKLFF. As DNA, the CDR3 is TGCGCCAGCAGCCCCCAGCGACAGGGATTGGGAGAAAAACTGTTTTTT.

The V gene is TRBV20-1, the J gene TRBJ1-1; TRBD1 is a possible D gene (5 bases). The CDR3 sequence is 14 residues long. V lost 5 bases and J 0 bases, leaving 13 bases between the germline ends. Germline-derived CDR1 and CDR2 are DFQATT and SNEGSKA (reference sequence). The CDR3 loop is CSAPVGGMNTEAFF. The CDR3 coding sequence is TGCAGTGCTCCCGTCGGGGGGATGAACACTGAAGCTTTCTTT.

This chain connects TRBV7-2 to TRBJ1-6, with 9 bases matching TRBD1. Trimming at V came to 4 bases and at J to 5 bases, leaving 6 bases not matched to a gene. The germline gives CDR1 SGHTA, CDR2 FQGNSA. The CDR3 is 16 residues long. CDR3 residues: CASSSGTGSNNSPLHF. CDR3 nucleotides: TGTGCCAGCAGCTCTGGGACAGGGAGCAATAATTCACCCCTCCACTTT.

The DNA of the CDR3 is TGTGCCAGCTCCCGGGCAGACAGGGGCCTTAATGGCTACACCTTC. Translating it yields CASSRADRGLNGYTF. The chain carries TRBV18 and TRBJ1-2, with 8 nucleotides matching TRBD1. CDR3 length: 15 residues. Germline loops: CDR1 KGHSH, CDR2 LQKENI. V was clipped by 6 bases and J by 6 bases; unmatched bases: 12.

Many counts were recorded for this clonotype. This chain links TRBV12-3 or TRBV12-4 with TRBJ2-1; the D call may be TRBD1 or TRBD2 (6 bases each). The CDR3 is made up of 15 amino acids. With 1 base removed from V and 2 bases from J, the gap between germline ends came to 9 bases. The CDR3 spells CASSLEGGPYNEQFF. CDR3 bases: TGTGCCAGCAGTTTAGAAGGGGGGCCCTACAATGAGCAGTTCTTC.